This TCR beta chain is drawn from a study of blood T cells in healthy people across ages. Then a second PCR, running roughly 7 to 11 cycles, was carried out with a sample-barcoded 5' primer and a J-beta primer mix. MiXCR, run by TCRdb on the 5' RACE reads, gives a single entry per CDR3 protein. In the table there are 750,000 to 850,000 distinct CDR3 sequences, approximately 25% of which are singletons. For every donor, a draw yielded roughly 10 milliliters of peripheral blood. V shed 5 bases and J shed 0 bases, with 7 bases lying between them. CDR1 is LNHDA, CDR2 SQIVND, per germline (reference sequence). This CDR3 comprises 14 residues. This sample also belongs to another study, concerning T cells of mothers and their children.

The TCR comes from a boy younger than 18 in good health. The sequenced sample was blood. The chain recombines TRBV19 with TRBJ1-4; D unresolved. Here the CDR3 DNA reads TGTGCCAGTAGTGGGATATCAACTAATGAAAAACTGTTTTTT. Its translation: CASSGISTNEKLFF.